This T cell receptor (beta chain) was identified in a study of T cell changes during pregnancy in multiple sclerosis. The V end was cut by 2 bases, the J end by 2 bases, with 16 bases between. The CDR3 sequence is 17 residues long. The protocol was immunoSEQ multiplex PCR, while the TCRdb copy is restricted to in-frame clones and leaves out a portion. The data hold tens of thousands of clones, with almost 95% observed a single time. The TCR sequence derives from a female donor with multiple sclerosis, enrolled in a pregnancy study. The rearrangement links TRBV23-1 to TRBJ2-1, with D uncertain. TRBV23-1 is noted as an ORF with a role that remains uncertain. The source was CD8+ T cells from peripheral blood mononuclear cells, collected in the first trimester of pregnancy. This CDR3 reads CASSQTRVFLPYNEQFF. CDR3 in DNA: TGCGCCAGCAGTCAAACTCGGGTCTTCCTTCCCTACAATGAGCAGTTCTTC.